The 19 T cell receptor beta chains below all came from one sample that was sequenced in a study of blood T cell repertoires in COVID-19. Sequencing was performed with immunoSEQ multiplex PCR; in TCRdb, only in-frame clones are kept and a portion is missing. The sample shows approximately 310,000 clones, around 87% of them seen only once. The sample was peripheral blood. The receptors here all came from a man aged 50-60 years with active or convalescent COVID-19.

The chain joins TRBV24-1 to TRBJ2-5, with 10 bases that match TRBD1. The V and J ends lost 4 bases and 4 bases, in that order; junction bases with no gene match: 5. The CDR3 runs 15 residues. Germline V gene data show CDR1 as KGHDR and CDR2 as SFDVKD. This chain's CDR3 is CATSEQGQGRETQYF. The CDR3 bases are TGTGCCACCAGTGAGCAGGGACAGGGGAGAGAGACCCAGTACTTC.

The chain joins TRBV7-3 to TRBJ2-2; 7 positions match TRBD2. The trim removed 5 bases at V and 1 base at J, leaving 13 bases unmatched. This CDR3 comprises 18 residues. CDR1 and CDR2 from the germline V gene are SGHTA and FQGTGA. The CDR3 sequence: CASSPRVRERGNTGELFF. The CDR3 bases are TGTGCCAGCAGCCCCAGGGTCAGGGAGCGGGGGAACACCGGGGAGCTGTTTTTT.

The chain employs TRBV6-2 or TRBV6-3 and TRBJ2-1; 13 positions agree with TRBD2. CDR1 is MNHEY, CDR2 SVGEGT, per germline. The junction had 8 bases not matched to a gene; V was cut back by 4 bases and J by 8 bases. The CDR3 extends over 16 amino acids. For the CDR3, the DNA is TGTGCCAGCAGTTCCCGACCACTAGCGGGGGGGGATGAGCAGTTCTTC. It specifies CASSSRPLAGGDEQFF.

The chain links TRBV28 to TRBJ1-4; D unclear. V lost 5 bases and J lost 3, with 13 bases in between. This CDR3 region has 15 residues. Germline CDR1 MDHEN, CDR2 SYDVKM. CDR3 nucleotides: TGTGCCAGCAGTCGTGGAGATTGGGCTAATGAAAAACTGTTTTTT. This translates into CASSRGDWANEKLFF. Full variable domain (outside the CDR3, taken from reference TRBV28 and TRBJ1-4): DVKVTQSSRYLVKRTGEKVFLECVQDMDHENMFWYRQDPGLGLRLIYFSYDVKMKEKGDIPEGYSVSREKKERFSLILESASTNQTSMYLCASSRGDWANEKLFFGSGTQLSVL.

The J gene is TRBJ2-7, the V gene TRBV5-1; D may be TRBD1 (6 bases). Germline-derived CDR1 and CDR2 are SGHRS and YFSETQ. V gave up 4 bases and J gave up 1 base, with 9 bases separating them. The CDR3 runs to 13 residues. The CDR3 nucleotides are TGCGCCAGCAGCACAGGACAGTCCTACGAGCAGTACTTC. Translating it yields CASSTGQSYEQYF. The full variable domain, with the rest looked up from reference TRBV5-1 and TRBJ2-7, is KAGVTQTPRYLIKTRGQQVTLSCSPISGHRSVSWYQQTPGQGLQFLFEYFSETQRNKGNFPGRFSGRQFSNSRSEMNVSTLELGDSALYLCASSTGQSYEQYFGPGTRLTVT.

The gene calls are TRBV28 and TRBJ1-2; 10 bases agree with TRBD1. The germline V gene has CDR1 MDHEN and CDR2 SYDVKM. J was trimmed by 2 bases and V by 5 bases; bases with no gene match: 5. The CDR3 has 15 residues. This CDR3 is CASSTPGQGNYGYTF. The CDR3 DNA reads TGTGCCAGCAGTACCCCGGGACAGGGGAACTATGGCTACACCTTC.

This sequence joins TRBV5-1 and TRBJ1-1, with 9 nucleotides matching TRBD1. The germline V gene encodes CDR1 SGHRS and CDR2 YFSETQ. Unmatched junction bases numbered 13, after V lost 4 bases and J lost 6 bases. CDR3 length: 16 residues. The CDR3 protein is CASSIRLTGQGAEAFF. CDR3 DNA: TGCGCCAGCAGCATTCGGTTAACGGGACAGGGAGCTGAAGCTTTCTTT.

The rearrangement joins TRBV18 to TRBJ2-1, with a tentative D call TRBD2 (5 bases). The CDR3 totals 16 residues. Germline CDR1 and CDR2: KGHSH and LQKENI. V lost 3 bases to trimming and J lost 0 bases, with 12 bases between them. The chain's CDR3 is CASSPEEGSSYNEQFF. The CDR3, as DNA: TGTGCCAGCTCACCTGAGGAAGGGAGCTCCTACAATGAGCAGTTCTTC.

The CDR3 loop is CASSVVGGTYEQYF. CDR3 sequence (DNA): TGTGCCAGCAGCGTAGTAGGGGGAACCTACGAGCAGTACTTC. The rearrangement uses TRBV7-9 and TRBJ2-7; D may be TRBD1 (6 bases). The ends were cut back, 5 bases at V and 2 bases at J, with 13 bases in the middle. This CDR3 region has 14 residues. Germline CDR1 SEHNR, CDR2 FQNEAQ (reference sequence). The variable domain in full, with the rest retrieved from reference TRBV7-9 and TRBJ2-7, is DTGVSQNPRHKITKRGQNVTFRCDPISEHNRLYWYRQTLGQGPEFLTYFQNEAQLEKSRLLSDRFSAERPKGSFSTLEIQRTEQGDSAMYLCASSVVGGTYEQYFGPGTRLTVT.

The chain joins TRBV20-1 to TRBJ1-6; 7 positions agree with TRBD1. Germline CDR1 and CDR2: DFQATT and SNEGSKA (reference sequence). The V segment lost 6 bases and the J segment 13 bases; nucleotides outside the gene matches: 6. CDR3 length equals 11 residues. CDR3 sequence: CSARDRAPLHF. The CDR3 DNA reads TGCAGTGCGAGGGACAGAGCGCCCCTCCACTTT.

V and J are TRBV6-6 and TRBJ1-5; 7 bases are a match to TRBD1. Germline V gives CDR1 MNHNY, CDR2 SVGAGI (reference sequence). V gave up 5 bases and J gave up 6 bases; unmatched junction bases: 7. The CDR3 is made up of 14 amino acids. The CDR3 DNA reads TGTGCCAGCAGTCAAGAGGGGGCGGCTCAGCCCCAGCATTTT. It is translated as CASSQEGAAQPQHF.

The V gene is TRBV18, the J gene TRBJ2-5; D remains unclear. V was shortened by 6 bases and J by 4 bases, with 15 bases between the two germline ends. This CDR3 has 14 amino acids. Germline CDR1 KGHSH, CDR2 LQKENI. The CDR3 DNA is TGTGCCAGCTCCCCCGACTGGATAAGAGAGACCCAGTACTTC. Encoded protein: CASSPDWIRETQYF.

The rearrangement joins TRBV28 to TRBJ1-2, with D possibly being TRBD1 (6 bases). Trimming removed 5 bases at V and 0 bases at J, with 13 bases between. This CDR3 is 15 amino acids long. Germline CDR1 and CDR2: MDHEN and SYDVKM. The chain's CDR3 is CASSPGDITNYGYTF. CDR3 DNA: TGTGCCAGCAGTCCCGGGGACATAACTAACTATGGCTACACCTTC.

The chain couples TRBV15 to TRBJ2-7; no clear D. This CDR3 is built from 13 residues. Trimming took 5 bases from V and 6 from J, leaving 14 bases between them. In germline, CDR1 is LNHNV, CDR2 YYDKDF (reference sequence). The CDR3 DNA is TGTGCCACCAGCTTTCGTGCTTCGGGCGAGCAGTACTTC. Encoded protein: CATSFRASGEQYF.

The chain is built from TRBV6-1 and TRBJ2-7; D not certain. CDR3 length: 18 residues. Germline assignment: CDR1 MNHNS and CDR2 SASEGT. Trimming removed 4 bases at V and 3 bases at J, with 25 bases between. This CDR3 reads CASSVSVGFGQAFYEQYF. The CDR3 DNA is TGTGCCAGCAGTGTAAGTGTAGGATTTGGTCAGGCCTTCTACGAGCAGTACTTC.

The chain combines TRBV11-3 with TRBJ2-2; TRBD1 matches at 10 bases. Germline values: CDR1 SGHNT, CDR2 YENEEA. The CDR3 has 15 residues. The trim removed 3 bases at V and 6 bases at J, leaving 4 bases unmatched. The CDR3 sequence: CASSLGQGKAGELFF. Written as DNA, the CDR3 is TGTGCCAGCAGCTTGGGACAGGGGAAGGCCGGGGAGCTGTTTTTT.

J is TRBJ2-3 and V is TRBV5-1, with D perhaps matching TRBD2 (5 bases). Per the germline V gene, CDR1 is SGHRS and CDR2 is YFSETQ. The CDR3 has 16 residues. V was trimmed by 1 base and J by 1 base, leaving 13 bases between them. This CDR3 is CASSLWLLDGTDTQYF. Written as DNA, the CDR3 is TGCGCCAGCAGCTTGTGGTTACTAGACGGCACAGATACGCAGTATTTT.

Here the CDR3 reads CASWLGANTYEQYF. The CDR3 DNA follows: TGTGCCAGCTGGTTGGGAGCGAATACCTACGAGCAGTACTTC. This chain connects TRBV6-5 to TRBJ2-7, with D perhaps matching TRBD2 (5 bases). CDR1 is MNHEY, CDR2 SVGAGI, per germline. Trimming took 8 bases from V and 2 from J, leaving 16 bases between them. This CDR3 is 14 amino acids long.

The chain joins TRBV5-1 to TRBJ1-6, with TRBD1 as a possible D gene (6 bases). V was clipped by 3 bases and J by 7 bases, with 17 bases between them. Germline V gene sequence: CDR1 SGHRS, CDR2 YFSETQ. This CDR3 spans 16 amino acids. The CDR3 region has the DNA TGCGCCAGCAGCTCGGGGGGACACAATTCAAATTCACCCCTCCACTTT. Amino acids: CASSSGGHNSNSPLHF.